Shown below are 5 T cell receptor beta chains from a single sample sequenced in a study of blood T cell repertoires in COVID-19. TCRdb's copy holds only in-frame clones and misses some; the assay was immunoSEQ multiplex PCR. Of over 50,000 clones listed, around 86% were seen once; the top ten hold approximately 14%. Material: peripheral blood. These receptors all come from a human donor in a cohort sampled during active COVID-19.

The rearrangement joins TRBV19 to TRBJ1-5; unclear D gene. The germline V gene has CDR1 LNHDA and CDR2 SQIVND (reference sequence). The V end lost 5 bases, the J end lost 4 bases, and 18 bases lay between the germline ends. The CDR3 consists of 16 residues. The CDR3 DNA sequence: TGTGCCAGTAGTCTTCAAGGCCAGGTCCTTAATCAGCCCCAGCATTTT. Protein: CASSLQGQVLNQPQHF.

The chain employs TRBV5-5 and TRBJ2-7; TRBD1 aligns across 7 bases. With V trimmed by 0 bases and J by 4 bases, 4 bases remained unmatched. The CDR3 covers 14 residues. The germline V gene encodes CDR1 SGHKS and CDR2 YYEKEE (reference sequence). The CDR3 DNA reads as TGTGCCAGCAGCTTGGGGACAGGCGTGTACGAGCAGTACTTC. Amino acid sequence: CASSLGTGVYEQYF.

The gene calls are TRBV28 and TRBJ1-1, with D tentatively TRBD1 (6 bases). The germline gives CDR1 MDHEN, CDR2 SYDVKM. This CDR3 has 13 residues. V was cut by 7 bases and J by 3 bases, with 12 bases left in between. CDR3: CASISSGDTEAFF. The CDR3 bases are TGTGCCAGCATATCGTCAGGGGACACTGAAGCTTTCTTT.

This chain links TRBV18 with TRBJ2-2; 8 bases align to TRBD1. V lost 2 bases, J lost 6 bases, and 8 bases stayed unmatched. The germline V gene has CDR1 KGHSH and CDR2 LQKENI. The CDR3 is 16 residues long. CDR3 nucleotides: TGTGCCAGCTCACCATGGACAGGGCGGGTCGCCGGGGAGCTGTTTTTT. It yields the protein CASSPWTGRVAGELFF. Complete variable domain (other parts from reference TRBV18 and TRBJ2-2): NAGVMQNPRHLVRRRGQEARLRCSPMKGHSHVYWYRQLPEEGLKFMVYLQKENIIDESGMPKERFSAEFPKEGPSILRIQQVVRGDSAAYFCASSPWTGRVAGELFFGEGSRLTVL.

There are many counts of this clone. The chain links TRBV2 to TRBJ2-1; D gene uncertain. Trimming removed 7 bases at V and 5 bases at J, with 12 bases between. The CDR3 sequence is 13 residues long. The germline V gene has CDR1 SNHLY and CDR2 FYNNEI. This CDR3 reads CASNPPLDNEQFF. Here the CDR3 DNA reads TGTGCCAGCAATCCCCCCTTAGACAATGAGCAGTTCTTC.